These 20 T cell receptor beta chains were all obtained from the same sample, sequenced in a study of neurological immune-mediated disorders. Time point here: longitudinal time-point 2. From the 5' RACE reads, TCRdb called clonotypes with MiXCR, one entry per CDR3 protein. Of fewer than 70,000 distinct CDR3 sequences detected, about 8.9% appear once; the ten largest clones hold around 13%. Sequencing was done on a sample of PBMCs. The receptor set was obtained from a man in his thirties or forties in good health.

There are many counts of this clonotype. The gene calls are TRBV20-1 and TRBJ2-2; no firm D call. From germline, CDR1 is DFQATT and CDR2 SNEGSKA (reference sequence). Between the trimmed V and J ends, which lost 6 bases and 4 bases, there was a span of 12 bases. This CDR3 region has 13 residues. The CDR3 loop reads CSAHRGPTGELFF. CDR3 bases: TGCAGTGCCCATAGAGGACCCACCGGGGAGCTGTTTTTT.

This clonotype was seen many times. The gene calls are TRBV27 and TRBJ2-7, with 7 bases lining up with TRBD1. The germline V gene has CDR1 MNHEY and CDR2 SMNVEV (reference sequence). The CDR3 is 14 amino acids. After removal of 8 bases from V and 1 base from J, the junction contained 8 bases not matched to a gene. The CDR3 loop is CASGLPGGSYEQYF. DNA of the CDR3: TGTGCCAGCGGCCTGCCAGGGGGTTCCTACGAGCAGTACTTC.

This clonotype has just a few counts. The chain uses TRBV5-5 and TRBJ2-3, with no clear D. Germline V gives CDR1 SGHKS, CDR2 YYEKEE (reference sequence). The CDR3 has 16 amino acids. V was shortened by 0 bases and J by 0 bases, with 11 bases between the two germline ends. CDR3: CASSLAWGSSTDTQYF. Written as DNA, the CDR3 is TGTGCCAGCAGCTTGGCTTGGGGATCTAGCACAGATACGCAGTATTTT.

There are many counts of this clonotype. V usage is TRBV4-1 and J usage is TRBJ1-4; D gene uncertain. CDR3 length equals 16 residues. Looked up from germline, CDR1 is MGHRA and CDR2 is YSYEKL. V lost 0 bases and J 8 bases, leaving 16 bases between the germline ends. CDR3 amino acids: CASSQDSSGRGEKLFF. DNA for the CDR3: TGCGCCAGCAGCCAAGACTCAAGCGGCCGCGGAGAAAAACTGTTTTTT.

This clonotype was counted many times. The rearrangement links TRBV5-1 to TRBJ2-7; D possibly corresponds to TRBD2 (6 bases). Trimming cost V 4 bases and J 3 bases, with 17 bases left between them. This CDR3 has 15 residues. The V gene's germline CDR1 is SGHRS and CDR2 YFSETQ. CDR3 sequence reads: CASSKNDMGGYEQYF. The CDR3 DNA follows: TGCGCCAGCAGCAAAAACGACATGGGAGGCTACGAGCAGTACTTC. Supplemented by reference TRBV5-1 and TRBJ2-7, the full variable domain reads KAGVTQTPRYLIKTRGQQVTLSCSPISGHRSVSWYQQTPGQGLQFLFEYFSETQRNKGNFPGRFSGRQFSNSRSEMNVSTLELGDSALYLCASSKNDMGGYEQYFGPGTRLTVT.

There are many counts of this clonotype. The chain employs TRBV4-2 and TRBJ2-7; no reliable D call. Trimming stripped 1 base from V and 7 bases from J, with 11 bases between. CDR1 is LGHNA and CDR2 is YNFKEQ in the germline V gene. The CDR3 is 13 residues long. The CDR3 region is CASSQVGGLEQYF. DNA of the CDR3: TGTGCCAGCAGCCAAGTGGGCGGCCTAGAGCAGTACTTC.

A remark on this clonotype: This may arise from a read error, as a much more abundant clone is one base away. The CDR3 sequence: CASSLTGGQETKYF. The CDR3 DNA reads TGTGCCAGCAGCCTGACAGGGGGCCAAGAGACCAAGTACTTC. The chain uses TRBV11-2 and TRBJ2-5, with 10 bases lining up with TRBD1. The CDR3 spans 14 residues. The germline gives CDR1 SGHAT, CDR2 FQNNGV.

This clonotype was observed many times. This CDR3 is CASSSRWGLRGNTGELFF. The DNA for the CDR3 is TGTGCCAGCAGCTCTAGATGGGGCCTCAGGGGGAACACCGGGGAGCTGTTTTTT. V and J are TRBV7-9 and TRBJ2-2; weak D call: TRBD1 (6 bases). Per the germline V gene, CDR1 is SEHNR and CDR2 is FQNEAQ (reference sequence). The CDR3 runs to 18 residues. V lost 4 bases and J lost 1, with 19 bases in between.

This clonotype was seen ten or more times. V gene TRBV6-1 combines with J gene TRBJ2-2, with 7 nucleotides matching TRBD1. Germline V gene lookup returns CDR1 MNHNS and CDR2 SASEGT. J was trimmed by 6 bases and V by 6 bases; bases with no gene match: 7. The CDR3 has 14 residues. CDR3 DNA sequence: TGTGCCAGCAGACCGGGACAGCCGGCCGGGGAGCTGTTTTTT. Its protein product is CASRPGQPAGELFF.

This clonotype has a count of ten or more. This sequence joins TRBV20-1 and TRBJ2-5; weak D call: TRBD1 (8 bases). The V end lost 4 bases, the J end lost 5 bases, and 11 bases lay between the germline ends. CDR1 is DFQATT and CDR2 is SNEGSKA in the germline V gene (reference sequence). The CDR3 covers 12 residues. The CDR3 spells CSAKQGGETQYF. In DNA form, the CDR3 reads TGCAGTGCTAAACAGGGGGGGGAGACCCAGTACTTC.

In this sample, this clonotype turned up many times. The chain couples TRBV5-1 to TRBJ2-7; 8 positions match TRBD1. CDR1 SGHRS and CDR2 YFSETQ come from the germline V gene. The J segment lost 3 bases and the V segment lost 4 bases, leaving 6 bases of the junction unmatched. The CDR3 has 14 amino acids. CDR3 sequence reads: CASSTGGDFYEQYF. CDR3 DNA sequence: TGCGCCAGCAGCACAGGGGGAGATTTCTACGAGCAGTACTTC.

This clonotype was seen at least ten times. V gene TRBV5-1 combines with J gene TRBJ2-3; 7 nucleotides match TRBD2. The CDR3 extends over 16 amino acids. J was trimmed by 4 bases and V by 2 bases; bases with no gene match: 10. CDR1 is SGHRS, CDR2 YFSETQ, per germline. CDR3 DNA sequence: TGCGCCAGCAGCTTCGGACTAGTGATTGGTCCAGATACGCAGTATTTT. Its translation is CASSFGLVIGPDTQYF.

This clonotype appeared many times. V usage is TRBV20-1 and J usage is TRBJ1-2; unclear D gene. V was shortened by 5 bases and J by 1 base, with 17 bases between the two germline ends. This CDR3 contains 15 residues. Germline CDR1 and CDR2: DFQATT and SNEGSKA (reference sequence). CDR3 protein: CSAAEISSVNYGYTF. CDR3 DNA sequence: TGCAGTGCTGCTGAGATTAGTAGCGTTAACTATGGCTACACCTTC.

This clonotype appeared many times. The chain's CDR3 is CASSQDVMNTEAFF. CDR3 DNA: TGTGCCAGCAGTCAAGACGTAATGAACACTGAAGCTTTCTTT. The gene calls are TRBV7-2 and TRBJ1-1; D is unclear. From germline, CDR1 is SGHTA and CDR2 FQGNSA. The CDR3 length is 14 residues. With 6 bases removed from V and 0 bases from J, the gap between germline ends came to 11 bases.

This clonotype was counted ten times or more. This chain uses TRBV5-6 with TRBJ2-3, with TRBD2 identical over 8 bases. J lost 3 bases, V lost 0 bases, and 6 bases had no gene match. The CDR3 sequence is 16 residues long. CDR1 and CDR2 (germline): SGHDT, YYEEEE. For the CDR3, the DNA is TGTGCCAGCAGCTTGGCCCCTGGCGGGAGGACAGATACGCAGTATTTT. It encodes CASSLAPGGRTDTQYF.

This clonotype was detected many times. This rearrangement joins TRBV27 to TRBJ2-5, with TRBD2 as a possible D gene (6 bases). Deletions cut 8 bases from V and 1 base from J, with 11 bases between. The germline V gene has CDR1 MNHEY and CDR2 SMNVEV (reference sequence). The length of the CDR3 is 13 residues. In nucleotides, the CDR3 is TGTGCCAGCGGGGGGACTTTCCAAGAGACCCAGTACTTC. It encodes CASGGTFQETQYF.

This clonotype was counted many times. The gene calls are TRBV5-1 and TRBJ2-3; 13 nucleotides line up with TRBD2. Trimming at V came to 0 bases and at J to 6 bases, leaving 4 bases not matched to a gene. This CDR3 region has 16 residues. Germline CDR1 and CDR2: SGHRS and YFSETQ. CDR3 protein: CASSLAPLAGGDTQYF. The CDR3 DNA sequence: TGCGCCAGCAGCTTGGCCCCACTAGCGGGAGGGGATACGCAGTATTTT. The full variable domain, completed using reference TRBV5-1 and TRBJ2-3, is KAGVTQTPRYLIKTRGQQVTLSCSPISGHRSVSWYQQTPGQGLQFLFEYFSETQRNKGNFPGRFSGRQFSNSRSEMNVSTLELGDSALYLCASSLAPLAGGDTQYFGPGTRLTVL.

In this sample, this clonotype turned up many times. This chain joins TRBV5-1 and TRBJ2-6; D remains unclear. CDR3 size: 16 residues. Trimming stripped 0 bases from V and 0 bases from J, with 7 bases between. The germline CDR1 and CDR2 sequences are SGHRS and YFSETQ. As DNA, the CDR3 is TGCGCCAGCAGCTTGGAAGGGTACTCTGGGGCCAACGTCCTGACTTTC. Its translation: CASSLEGYSGANVLTF.

This clonotype appeared many times. The chain employs TRBV3-1 and TRBJ2-3, with D maybe TRBD2 (5 bases). In germline, CDR1 is LGHDT, CDR2 YNNKEL (reference sequence). This CDR3 is built from 16 residues. V shed 0 bases and J shed 0 bases, with 10 bases lying between them. CDR3 sequence (DNA): TGTGCCAGCAGCCAAGATGGAGGACTCAGCACAGATACGCAGTATTTT. Protein product: CASSQDGGLSTDTQYF.

In this sample, this clonotype turned up many times. The V and J genes are TRBV20-1 and TRBJ1-2; D remains unclear. V was clipped by 2 bases and J by 7 bases, with 5 bases between them. From germline, CDR1 is DFQATT and CDR2 SNEGSKA (reference sequence). CDR3 length: 10 residues. The CDR3 sequence: CSARTAGYTF. In DNA, the CDR3 is TGCAGTGCTAGAACGGCTGGCTACACCTTC.